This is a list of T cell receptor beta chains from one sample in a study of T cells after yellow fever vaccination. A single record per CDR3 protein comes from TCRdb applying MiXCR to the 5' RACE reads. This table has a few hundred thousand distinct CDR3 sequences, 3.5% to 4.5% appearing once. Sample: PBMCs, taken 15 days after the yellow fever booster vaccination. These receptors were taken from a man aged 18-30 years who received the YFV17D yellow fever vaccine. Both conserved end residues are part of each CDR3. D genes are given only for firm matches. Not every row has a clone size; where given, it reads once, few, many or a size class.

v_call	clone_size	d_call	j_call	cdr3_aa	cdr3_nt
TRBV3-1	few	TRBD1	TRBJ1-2	CASSQATGVVYTF	TGTGCCAGCAGCCAAGCGACAGGGGTAGTATACACCTTC
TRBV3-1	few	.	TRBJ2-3	CASSEKGPTGGYTDTQYF	TGTGCCAGCAGCGAAAAGGGCCCAACGGGGGGCTACACAGATACGCAGTATTTT
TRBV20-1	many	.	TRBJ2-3	CSARVLPGLPSSTDTQYF	TGCAGTGCTAGAGTCCTACCGGGACTCCCCTCGAGCACAGATACGCAGTATTTT
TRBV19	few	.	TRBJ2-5	CASSRDYQETQYF	TGTGCCAGTAGTCGGGACTACCAAGAGACCCAGTACTTC
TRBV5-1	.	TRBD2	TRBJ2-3	CASSLGSGGTDTQYF	TGCGCCAGCAGCTTGGGCAGCGGGGGGACAGATACGCAGTATTTT
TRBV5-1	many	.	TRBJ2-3	CASNELQENTDTQYF	TGCGCCAGCAACGAATTACAAGAAAACACAGATACGCAGTATTTT
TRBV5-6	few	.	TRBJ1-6	CASSLASRKHSPLHF	TGTGCCAGCAGCTTGGCCAGTCGGAAGCATTCACCCCTCCACTTT
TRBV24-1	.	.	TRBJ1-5	CATSDLTEVLGHQPQHF	TGTGCCACCAGTGATTTGACGGAAGTTTTGGGCCATCAGCCCCAGCATTTT
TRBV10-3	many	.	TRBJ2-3	CAISGGVITDTQYF	TGTGCCATCAGCGGCGGGGTGATCACAGATACGCAGTATTTT
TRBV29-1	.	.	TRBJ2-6	CSVETGGLSGANVLTF	TGCAGCGTTGAAACGGGGGGCCTCTCTGGGGCCAACGTCCTGACTTTC
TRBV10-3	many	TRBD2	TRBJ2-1	CATGQGLAHNEQFF	TGTGCCACCGGGCAAGGACTAGCACACAATGAGCAGTTCTTC
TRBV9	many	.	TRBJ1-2	CASSLGGWRFDYGYTF	TGTGCCAGCTCCCTGGGAGGGTGGAGATTCGACTATGGCTACACCTTC
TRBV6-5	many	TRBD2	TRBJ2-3	CASSLLAGGPPDTQYF	TGTGCCAGCAGCCTTCTAGCGGGGGGGCCCCCAGATACGCAGTATTTT
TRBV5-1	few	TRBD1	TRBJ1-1	CASSVAADRGINTEAFF	TGCGCCAGCAGCGTGGCGGCAGACAGGGGAATTAACACTGAAGCTTTCTTT
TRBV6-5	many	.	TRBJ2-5	CASSYNGGVLETQYF	TGTGCCAGCAGTTACAACGGGGGAGTCCTGGAGACCCAGTACTTC
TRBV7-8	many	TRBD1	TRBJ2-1	CASSFTGGNNEQFF	TGTGCCAGCAGCTTCACAGGGGGAAACAATGAGCAGTTCTTC
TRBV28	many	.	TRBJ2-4	CASSLRVGRGPKNIQYF	TGTGCCAGCAGTTTGAGAGTTGGTCGGGGGCCGAAAAACATTCAGTACTTC
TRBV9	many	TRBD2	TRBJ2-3	CASSAGTSGGTDTQYF	TGTGCCAGCAGCGCTGGGACTAGCGGGGGCACAGATACGCAGTATTTT
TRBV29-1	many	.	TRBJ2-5	CSVEDHAAVGETQYF	TGCAGCGTTGAAGATCACGCGGCGGTTGGGGAGACCCAGTACTTC
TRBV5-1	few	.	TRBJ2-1	CASSFSVYNEQFF	TGCGCCAGCAGCTTTAGCGTCTACAATGAGCAGTTCTTC
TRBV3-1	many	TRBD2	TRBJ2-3	CASSSHLAGSTDTQYF	TGTGCCAGCAGCAGTCACCTAGCGGGTAGCACAGATACGCAGTATTTT
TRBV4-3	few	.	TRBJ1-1	CASSQEGGVNTEAFF	TGCGCCAGCAGCCAAGAAGGCGGAGTAAACACTGAAGCTTTCTTT
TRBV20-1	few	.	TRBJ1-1	CSALTGTEAFF	TGCAGTGCGTTGACAGGAACTGAAGCTTTCTTT
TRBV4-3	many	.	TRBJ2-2	CASSQDFFGAGAYSASTGELFF	TGCGCCAGCAGCCAAGATTTCTTTGGGGCAGGGGCCTACTCCGCCAGCACCGGGGAGCTGTTTTTT
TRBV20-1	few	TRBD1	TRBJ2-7	CSAVRQGPSHQYF	TGCAGTGCTGTGAGACAGGGGCCCTCCCATCAGTACTTC
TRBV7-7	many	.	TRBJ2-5	CASSLRAGTGETQYF	TGTGCTAGCAGCTTACGCGCAGGGACGGGGGAGACCCAGTACTTC
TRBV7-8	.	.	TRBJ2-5	CASSPERVYQETQYF	TGTGCCAGCAGCCCCGAAAGGGTTTACCAAGAGACCCAGTACTTC
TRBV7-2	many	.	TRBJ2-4	CASSHRGAKNIQYF	TGTGCCAGCAGCCATCGTGGAGCCAAAAACATTCAGTACTTC
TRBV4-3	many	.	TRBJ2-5	CASSQRGRETQYF	TGCGCCAGCAGCCAACGGGGACGGGAGACCCAGTACTTC
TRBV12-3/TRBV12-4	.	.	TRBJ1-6	CASSFGDRRYSPLHF	TGTGCCAGCAGTTTTGGTGACAGGAGATATTCACCCCTCCACTTT
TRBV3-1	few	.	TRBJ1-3	CASTAGLGNTIYF	TGTGCCAGCACGGCAGGCTTAGGAAACACCATATATTTT
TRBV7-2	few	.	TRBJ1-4	CASSLTGPNEKLFF	TGTGCCAGCAGCTTGACAGGCCCTAATGAAAAACTGTTTTTT
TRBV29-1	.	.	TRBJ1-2	CSAGGDGYTF	TGCAGCGCGGGGGGCGATGGCTACACCTTC
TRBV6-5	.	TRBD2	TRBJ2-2	CASSRGGGPGELFF	TGTGCCAGCAGCCGCGGCGGGGGTCCCGGGGAGCTGTTTTTT
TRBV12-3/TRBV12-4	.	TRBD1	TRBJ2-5	CASSSIGTGPQETQYF	TGTGCCAGCAGTTCGATAGGGACAGGGCCCCAAGAGACCCAGTACTTC
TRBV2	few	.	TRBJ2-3	CASRDSGGTDTQYF	TGTGCCAGCAGGGATTCGGGGGGCACAGATACGCAGTATTTT
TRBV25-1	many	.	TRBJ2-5	CASSEQGRETQYF	TGTGCCAGCAGTGAACAGGGGAGGGAGACCCAGTACTTC
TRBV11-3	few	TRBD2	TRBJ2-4	CASSSPPGLAVAKNIQYF	TGTGCCAGCAGCTCCCCGCCGGGACTAGCGGTAGCCAAAAACATTCAGTACTTC